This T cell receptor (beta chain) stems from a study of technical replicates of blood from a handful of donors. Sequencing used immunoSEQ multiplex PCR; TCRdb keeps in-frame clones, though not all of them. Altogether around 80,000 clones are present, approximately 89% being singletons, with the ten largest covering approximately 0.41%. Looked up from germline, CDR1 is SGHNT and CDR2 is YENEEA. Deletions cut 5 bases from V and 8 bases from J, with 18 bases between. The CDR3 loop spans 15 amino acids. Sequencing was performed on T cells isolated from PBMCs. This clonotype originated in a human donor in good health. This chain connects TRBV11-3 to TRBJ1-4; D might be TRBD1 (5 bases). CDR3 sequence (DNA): TGTGCCAGCAGCCCCCTCACCGGGACTTTCGAAAAACTGTTTTTT. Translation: CASSPLTGTFEKLFF.